The source of this TCR beta chain is a study of identical twins. TCRdb processed the 5' RACE reads anew with MiXCR; each CDR3 protein has one entry. The sample lists 400,000 to 650,000 distinct CDR3 sequences, 20% to 25% occurring once. These data were also reused for a study on T cells expressing NK-cell markers.

The source of this sequence is a woman aged 18-35 years in good health. The sequenced material came from CD4+ T cells sorted from blood.

Here the CDR3 reads CAREATGFDNQPQHF. In DNA form, the CDR3 reads TGTGCCAGGGAAGCGACAGGGTTTGACAATCAGCCCCAGCATTTT. The chain recombines TRBV27 with TRBJ1-5; 7 bases line up with TRBD1. The trim removed 9 bases at V and 3 bases at J, leaving 11 bases unmatched. This CDR3 is 15 amino acids long. Germline CDR1 is MNHEY and CDR2 is SMNVEV (reference sequence).